Below, 26 T cell receptor beta chains from the same sample are listed, as sequenced in a study of identical twins. MiXCR was run by TCRdb on the 5' RACE reads, yielding one entry per CDR3 protein. The sample records around 280,000 distinct CDR3 sequences, around 8.8% being singletons. These data were also reused for a study on yellow fever vaccine responses in identical twins.

The sample comprised memory (CD45RO+) T cells sorted from blood. These receptors were taken from a woman under 30 in good health.

The chain is built from TRBV10-3 and TRBJ1-1, with D possibly being TRBD1 (6 bases). This CDR3 has 13 residues. Germline V lookup: CDR1 ENHRY, CDR2 SYGVKD. Trimming cost V 6 bases and J 1 base, with 9 bases left between them. The CDR3 DNA reads as TGTGCCATCAGCGGACAGCCGAACACTGAAGCTTTCTTT. Its translation: CAISGQPNTEAFF.

This clonotype was counted between two and nine times. This chain connects TRBV20-1 to TRBJ2-1; no firm D call. The CDR3 runs to 13 residues. Trimming took 2 bases from V and 5 from J, leaving 10 bases between them. Germline values: CDR1 DFQATT, CDR2 SNEGSKA (reference sequence). CDR3 DNA sequence: TGCAGTGCTAGACTTGACCTGGACAATGAGCAGTTCTTC. This encodes CSARLDLDNEQFF.

The genes are TRBV28 and TRBJ2-1; D tentatively reads TRBD1 or TRBD2 (5 bases each). Trimming removed 4 bases from V and 14 bases from J, with 24 bases in between. The germline gives CDR1 MDHEN, CDR2 SYDVKM. The CDR3 contains 15 residues. CDR3 region: CASSSTGTPGVREFF. The DNA of the CDR3 is TGTGCCAGCAGTTCGACCGGGACCCCCGGCGTTAGGGAGTTCTTC.

This clonotype has a handful of counts. The gene calls are TRBV29-1 and TRBJ1-2; 7 positions match TRBD1. From germline, CDR1 is SQVTM and CDR2 ANQGSEA. CDR3 length: 13 residues. Trimming took 4 bases from V and 4 from J; bases not matched to a gene: 6. CDR3 sequence reads: CSVGLGGGYGYTF. The CDR3 DNA is TGCAGCGTTGGTTTAGGGGGCGGCTATGGCTACACCTTC.

This clonotype was observed a handful of times. The genes are TRBV6-1 and TRBJ2-7; 13 bases are shared with TRBD2. Germline V CDR1 and CDR2: MNHNS, SASEGT. Germline trimming cut 6 bases from V and 3 bases from J; bases unmatched to any gene: 8. The CDR3 length is 16 residues. The DNA for the CDR3 is TGTGCCAGCAGCCGACTAGCGGGAGGTCGGCACTACGAGCAGTACTTC. Its protein product is CASSRLAGGRHYEQYF.

The CDR3 bases are TGTGCCAGCAGCGCGACAGGGCAGGGTGCCGGGGAGCTGTTTTTT. Protein product: CASSATGQGAGELFF. This chain links TRBV7-9 with TRBJ2-2, with 7 bases matching TRBD1. The CDR3 sequence is 15 residues long. V was clipped by 5 bases and J by 6 bases; unmatched bases: 9. Germline CDR1 and CDR2: SEHNR and FQNEAQ (reference sequence).

Details on this clonotype: A junction boundary mismatches the germline segment, possibly from a read error. This chain joins TRBV6-5 and TRBJ2-2, with 7 positions matching TRBD1. The CDR3 contains 15 residues. CDR1 is MNHEY, CDR2 SVGAGI, per germline. CDR3 in amino acids: CDSSYYRGGTGELFF. As DNA, the CDR3 is TGTGACAGCAGTTACTACAGGGGTGGCACCGGGGAGCTGTTTTTT.

This clonotype was picked up a small number of times. The rearrangement uses TRBV7-3 and TRBJ2-7; 8 bases match TRBD2. The CDR3 has 15 residues. The V gene end was trimmed by 5 bases and the J gene end by 2 bases; junction bases not matched to a gene: 8. The germline V gene encodes CDR1 SGHTA and CDR2 FQGTGA. CDR3 DNA: TGTGCCAGCAGCCCAAAGGGACTAGGAACCTACGAGCAGTACTTC. Translating gives CASSPKGLGTYEQYF.

The V gene is TRBV27, the J gene TRBJ1-2; D not resolved. Per the germline V gene, CDR1 is MNHEY and CDR2 is SMNVEV (reference sequence). The CDR3 spans 14 residues. Trimming pared 2 bases from V and 0 bases from J, leaving 7 bases between. The CDR3 nucleotides are TGTGCCAGCAGTTTAAGGGCCACTAACTATGGCTACACCTTC. Amino acids: CASSLRATNYGYTF.

The V gene is TRBV11-1, the J gene TRBJ2-4, with D possibly being TRBD2 (5 bases). Trimming pared 3 bases from V and 0 bases from J, leaving 12 bases between. Per the germline V gene, CDR1 is SGHAT and CDR2 is FQDESV (reference sequence). CDR3 length: 16 residues. DNA for the CDR3: TGTGCCAGCAGCTTGCCGGCGGGTCTAGCCAAAAACATTCAGTACTTC. Translated, it gives CASSLPAGLAKNIQYF.

This CDR3 reads CSAGGGRVNNEQFF. Written as DNA, the CDR3 is TGCAGTGCGGGGGGCGGGAGGGTTAACAATGAGCAGTTCTTC. The chain has TRBV20-1 and TRBJ2-1; 9 bases align to TRBD2. Trimming removed 6 bases from V and 5 bases from J; junction bases left unmatched: 8. The V gene's germline CDR1 is DFQATT and CDR2 SNEGSKA (reference sequence). The CDR3 length is 14 residues.

The rearrangement uses TRBV3-1 and TRBJ2-6; tentatively, D is TRBD1 or TRBD2 (6 bases each). The length of the CDR3 is 17 residues. V lost 2 bases to trimming and J lost 0 bases, with 11 bases between them. CDR1 and CDR2 (germline): LGHDT, YNNKEL (reference sequence). The DNA for the CDR3 is TGTGCCAGCAGCCAAAAGTGGGGGGCCTCTGGGGCCAACGTCCTGACTTTC. It translates to CASSQKWGASGANVLTF.

In its sample, this clonotype was seen a few times. This chain uses TRBV5-1 with TRBJ1-1; 7 nucleotides match TRBD1. Germline lookup yields CDR1 SGHRS and CDR2 YFSETQ. J gave up 0 bases and V 3 bases, and 8 bases lay outside the gene matches. The CDR3 covers 16 residues. Written as DNA, the CDR3 is TGCGCCAGCAGCTCTACATACGACAGGGTGAACACTGAAGCTTTCTTT. Protein sequence: CASSSTYDRVNTEAFF.

This clonotype was seen ten or more times. The gene calls are TRBV27 and TRBJ1-1, with D unresolved. Germline lookup yields CDR1 MNHEY and CDR2 SMNVEV (reference sequence). The CDR3 has 14 residues. V lost 5 bases and J lost 4, with 14 bases in between. DNA for the CDR3: TGTGCCAGCAGTCCCGGCGGGCGTCGCACTGAAGCTTTCTTT. As protein: CASSPGGRRTEAFF.

This chain joins TRBV28 and TRBJ2-5, with 7 bases that match TRBD1. The germline V gene has CDR1 MDHEN and CDR2 SYDVKM. The CDR3 sequence is 15 residues long. V dropped 4 bases and J dropped 5; count of bases not matched to a gene: 10. CDR3 in DNA: TGTGCCAGCAGTTCGCCCGTGAGGGGGCACGAGACCCAGTACTTC. Its translation is CASSSPVRGHETQYF.

This clonotype came up a few times. V usage is TRBV20-1 and J usage is TRBJ2-2; 12 nucleotides agree with TRBD1. The CDR3 consists of 18 residues. With 6 bases clipped from V and 6 bases from J, the junction kept 17 bases outside the gene matches. Germline CDR1 DFQATT, CDR2 SNEGSKA (reference sequence). The CDR3 nucleotides are TGCAGTGCCAGATATTCAGACGGGACAGGGGGCGAGGCCGGGGAGCTGTTTTTT. Protein sequence: CSARYSDGTGGEAGELFF.

The chain recombines TRBV6-1 with TRBJ1-2; TRBD1 matches 9 bases. Germline CDR1 and CDR2: MNHNS and SASEGT. Losses at the gene ends were 4 bases for V and 5 bases for J; bases not matched to a gene: 11. This CDR3 spans 16 amino acids. CDR3 residues: CASSARLGQGSYGYTF. CDR3 sequence (DNA): TGTGCCAGCAGTGCCCGGCTTGGACAGGGGTCATATGGCTACACCTTC.

In DNA, the CDR3 is TGTGCCAGCAGCTTGGGGGATCCGGGACAGGGTCGATACGAGCAGTACTTC. Translating it yields CASSLGDPGQGRYEQYF. The chain joins TRBV5-5 to TRBJ2-7, with TRBD1 matching over 9 bases. Per germline, CDR1 SGHKS and CDR2 YYEKEE (reference sequence). Trimming at V came to 0 bases and at J to 4 bases, leaving 11 bases not matched to a gene. This CDR3 contains 17 residues.

This clonotype turned up a few times. The genes are TRBV6-1 and TRBJ2-7; D assignment may be TRBD1 or TRBD2 (5 bases each). The CDR3 runs to 15 residues. V was cut by 1 base and J by 2 bases, with 12 bases left in between. Looked up from germline, CDR1 is MNHNS and CDR2 is SASEGT. This CDR3 is CASSEVWGFPYEQYV. The CDR3 nucleotides read TGTGCCAGCAGTGAAGTATGGGGGTTTCCCTACGAGCAGTACGTC.

V and J are TRBV7-2 and TRBJ2-7; weak D call: TRBD2 (7 bases). Between the trimmed V and J ends, which lost 1 base and 1 base, there was a span of 17 bases. In germline, CDR1 is SGHTA, CDR2 FQGNSA. This CDR3 is 17 amino acids long. CDR3 in amino acids: CASSLGYEGGWSYEQYV. The CDR3 region has the DNA TGTGCCAGCAGCTTAGGATACGAGGGGGGGTGGTCCTACGAGCAGTACGTC.

This clonotype was counted ten times or more. V and J are TRBV7-2 and TRBJ2-5, with D unclear. Per the germline V gene, CDR1 is SGHTA and CDR2 is FQGNSA. Trimming removed 3 bases at V and 5 bases at J, with 7 bases between. The CDR3 totals 12 residues. CDR3 sequence: CASSFPGETQYF. The CDR3 nucleotides are TGTGCCAGCAGCTTTCCTGGCGAGACCCAGTACTTC.

This clonotype was found a few times. This chain connects TRBV10-3 to TRBJ1-1; TRBD1 might be the D (6 bases). The CDR3 runs 15 residues. V lost 0 bases and J lost 4, with 12 bases in between. CDR1 and CDR2 from the germline V gene are ENHRY and SYGVKD. The CDR3 DNA reads TGTGCCATCAGTGAGTCGCCAGGGGATGGCACTGAAGCTTTCTTT. It codes for CAISESPGDGTEAFF.

This chain joins TRBV10-3 and TRBJ1-6; 9 nucleotides match TRBD1. This CDR3 has 14 residues. Germline assignment: CDR1 ENHRY and CDR2 SYGVKD. Germline trimming cut 6 bases from V and 6 bases from J; bases unmatched to any gene: 3. In DNA form, the CDR3 reads TGTGCCATCAGGCCGGGACAGGGTAATTCACCCCTCCACTTT. Translating gives CAIRPGQGNSPLHF.

This clonotype appeared a few times. The J gene is TRBJ2-2, the V gene TRBV5-1; TRBD2 might be the D (6 bases). CDR1 SGHRS and CDR2 YFSETQ come from the germline V gene. This CDR3 spans 15 amino acids. The V and J ends lost 2 bases and 6 bases respectively, with 14 bases between them. The DNA for the CDR3 is TGCGCCAGCAGCTTCCCGACTAGACCCCCCGGGGAGCTGTTTTTT. Its protein is CASSFPTRPPGELFF.

This clonotype occurred many times. The genes are TRBV5-1 and TRBJ2-5; no firm D call. CDR3 size: 14 residues. CDR1 is SGHRS, CDR2 YFSETQ, per germline. V shed 5 bases and J shed 1 base, with 12 bases lying between them. The CDR3 coding sequence is TGCGCCAGCAGTAGGAGTGGAATCCAAGAGACCCAGTACTTC. Amino acids: CASSRSGIQETQYF.

This chain connects TRBV6-1 to TRBJ1-4; the D gene is possibly TRBD1 (5 bases). There are 13 residues in the CDR3. Germline CDR1 and CDR2: MNHNS and SASEGT. The V gene lost 3 bases and the J gene lost 7 bases, with 9 bases spanning the gap. In nucleotides, the CDR3 is TGTGCCAGCAGTGACAGGGCCGGTGAAAAACTGTTTTTT. This encodes CASSDRAGEKLFF.